The source of this T cell receptor beta chain is a study of post-analysis software for immune sequencing data. Study-level information: Relapsing-remitting, secondary progressive and progressive-relapsing forms of multiple sclerosis all featured among disease courses. Study-level points and caveats: Relative to controls, patients had 4 or 5 TRBV segments at higher frequency, with TRBV5-6, TRBV5-1 and TRBV20-1 among these.

The authors incorporated unique molecular identifiers into the TCR beta cDNA libraries. Yield was approximately 500,000 cDNA molecules from 1 to 10 million T cells. MiXCR, run by TCRdb on the PCR reads, gives a single entry per CDR3 protein. This repertoire shows more than 450,000 distinct CDR3 sequences, 30% to 40% found once; its top ten account for 4.5% to 7.5%. Germline V lookup: CDR1 MNHEY, CDR2 SVGAGI. Trimming took off 2 bases at V and 5 bases at J, with 18 bases between the two ends. The CDR3 loop spans 16 amino acids. There are a few counts of this clonotype. No antigen is known for it. J is TRBJ2-5 and V is TRBV6-5; weak D call: TRBD2 (6 bases). This clonotype originated in a girl aged 2 to 17 with multiple sclerosis. The sample consisted of blood. CDR3 DNA: TGTGCCAGCAGTTACAGGGGCGTCCGGGGGTCTGAGACCCAGTACTTC. Its protein product is CASSYRGVRGSETQYF.